This passage covers 28 T cell receptor beta chains from one sample sequenced in a study of T cell changes during pregnancy in multiple sclerosis (dated by TCRdb to 2018 to 2020). Receptors were amplified or captured by the immunoSEQ multiplex PCR assay. The immuneACCESS repertoire file appears here via TCRdb, limited to in-frame rearrangements. These files lack a portion of the clones; in checked studies, under half of the deficit traces to unresolved V genes, and the cause of the others is not known. This sample holds roughly 47,000 clones; around 94% were observed only once. Of the sample, 4.5% to 5.5% falls within the top ten clones. The input for sequencing was CD8+ T cells from peripheral blood mononuclear cells, taken before pregnancy. Receptors originate from a female donor with multiple sclerosis, enrolled in a pregnancy study.

This chain uses TRBV19 with TRBJ2-7, with D possibly TRBD2 on 6 matching bases. Trimming took off 7 bases at V and 6 bases at J, with 10 bases between the two ends. The CDR3 is 11 amino acids. The germline CDR1 and CDR2 sequences are LNHDA and SQIVND (reference sequence). The CDR3 sequence: CASMEGREQYF. CDR3 bases: TGTGCCAGTATGGAGGGACGCGAGCAGTACTTC.

The chain carries TRBV10-3 and TRBJ2-1, with D tentatively TRBD1 (6 bases). V was pared by 6 bases and J by 4 bases, with 10 bases between. The germline CDR1 and CDR2 sequences are ENHRY and SYGVKD. The CDR3 is made up of 13 amino acids. For the CDR3, the DNA is TGTGCCATCAGGGACAGTTCTTACAATGAGCAGTTCTTC. Amino acids: CAIRDSSYNEQFF.

The J gene is TRBJ2-2, the V gene TRBV16; 8 bases fit TRBD1. Looked up from germline, CDR1 is KGHSY and CDR2 is FQNENV. This CDR3 has 16 amino acids. The ends lost 6 bases at V and 4 bases at J; junction bases unmatched: 10. CDR3 bases: TGTGCCAGCAGAACATCAGGGGGCCTGAGCACCGGGGAGCTGTTTTTT. It specifies CASRTSGGLSTGELFF. Full variable domain (missing parts from reference TRBV16 and TRBJ2-2): GEEVAQTPKHLVRGEGQKAKLYCAPIKGHSYVFWYQQVLKNEFKFLISFQNENVFDETGMPKERFSAKCLPNSPCSLEIQATKLEDSAVYFCASRTSGGLSTGELFFGEGSRLTVL.

This chain joins TRBV4-2 and TRBJ1-2, with TRBD1 identical over 9 bases. Germline V gene data show CDR1 as LGHNA and CDR2 as YNFKEQ. After removal of 5 bases from V and 4 bases from J, the junction contained 5 bases not matched to a gene. The CDR3 sequence is 14 residues long. The CDR3 spells CASSSGDRAYGYTF. For the CDR3, the DNA is TGTGCCAGCAGCTCTGGGGACAGGGCCTATGGCTACACCTTC.

The J gene is TRBJ1-1, the V gene TRBV19, with 7 bases fitting TRBD1. Germline trimming cut 5 bases from V and 0 bases from J; bases unmatched to any gene: 12. Germline lookup yields CDR1 LNHDA and CDR2 SQIVND (reference sequence). This CDR3 has 17 amino acids. In DNA, the CDR3 is TGTGCCAGTAGTCAAGGGGGCAGGGGGTACGTGAACACTGAAGCTTTCTTT. Its protein is CASSQGGRGYVNTEAFF.

A single count supports this clone. This chain links TRBV9 with TRBJ1-1; 9 bases align to TRBD1. CDR1 and CDR2 (germline): SGDLS, YYNGEE. Unmatched junction bases numbered 0, after V lost 3 bases and J lost 6 bases. The CDR3 totals 12 residues. In DNA form, the CDR3 reads TGTGCCAGCAGCGGACAGGGGGCTGAAGCTTTCTTT. Translating gives CASSGQGAEAFF.

This chain joins TRBV2 and TRBJ1-5, with 11 bases lining up with TRBD1. CDR1 SNHLY and CDR2 FYNNEI come from the germline V gene. CDR3 length: 18 residues. V was clipped by 4 bases and J by 2 bases; unmatched bases: 10. The CDR3 nucleotides read TGTGCCAGCAGTGCCGTTCCGGACAGGGGGCTCGGCAATCAGCCCCAGCATTTT. Its translation is CASSAVPDRGLGNQPQHF. Full variable domain (outside the CDR3, taken from reference TRBV2 and TRBJ1-5): EPEVTQTPSHQVTQMGQEVILRCVPISNHLYFYWYRQILGQKVEFLVSFYNNEISEKSEIFDDQFSVERPDGSNFTLKIRSTKLEDSAMYFCASSAVPDRGLGNQPQHFGDGTRLSIL.

This clone has only one observation. The rearrangement joins TRBV11-2 to TRBJ1-2; possibly TRBD1 for D (6 bases). The CDR3 consists of 15 residues. With 3 bases removed from V and 0 bases from J, the gap between germline ends came to 11 bases. Looked up from germline, CDR1 is SGHAT and CDR2 is FQNNGV. CDR3 sequence reads: CASSFSQGANYGYTF. The CDR3 DNA reads TGTGCCAGCAGCTTTTCACAGGGAGCTAACTATGGCTACACCTTC.

The chain joins TRBV2 to TRBJ1-5; weak D call: TRBD1 (6 bases). Deletions cut 8 bases from V and 9 bases from J, with 29 bases between. Germline V CDR1 and CDR2: SNHLY, FYNNEI. The CDR3 consists of 17 residues. CDR3: CASLLGSGVSPPRPQHF. CDR3 sequence (DNA): TGTGCCAGCCTCCTAGGATCAGGGGTCTCACCTCCCCGGCCCCAGCATTTT.

The genes are TRBV27 and TRBJ2-2; TRBD2 matches 8 bases. CDR3 length equals 15 residues. The junction had 3 bases not matched to a gene; V was cut back by 1 base and J by 5 bases. Germline CDR1 is MNHEY and CDR2 is SMNVEV (reference sequence). Here the CDR3 reads CASSLYSGGTGELFF. Here the CDR3 DNA reads TGTGCCAGCAGTTTATATTCGGGGGGGACCGGGGAGCTGTTTTTT.

The chain employs TRBV27 and TRBJ2-7; D is undetermined. Germline CDR1 is MNHEY and CDR2 is SMNVEV (reference sequence). The CDR3 covers 13 residues. Trimming pared 2 bases from V and 0 bases from J, leaving 5 bases between. CDR3 coding DNA: TGTGCCAGCAGTTTACAGGACTCCTACGAGCAGTACTTC. Amino acids: CASSLQDSYEQYF.

For this clone: Other nucleotide sequences from this sample produce the same CDR3. This chain joins TRBV27 and TRBJ2-7; D is undetermined. Germline loops: CDR1 MNHEY, CDR2 SMNVEV (reference sequence). The ends were cut back, 4 bases at V and 2 bases at J, with 3 bases in the middle. CDR3 size: 11 residues. The CDR3 DNA reads as TGTGCCAGCAGTTCGGCCTACGAGCAGTACTTC. Residues: CASSSAYEQYF.

The J gene is TRBJ2-7, the V gene TRBV28; TRBD2 might be the D (5 bases). V dropped 6 bases and J dropped 0 bases, with 18 bases sitting between them. The CDR3 covers 16 residues. Germline CDR1 is MDHEN and CDR2 is SYDVKM. The CDR3 sequence is CASSTRTSPFSYEQYF. Here the CDR3 DNA reads TGTGCCAGCAGCACCCGTACTAGTCCTTTCTCCTACGAGCAGTACTTC.

In DNA, the CDR3 is TGCGCCAGCAGCTTGGCGCCCGACAGGGGAGCCTATGGCTACACCTTC. Protein: CASSLAPDRGAYGYTF. The chain carries TRBV5-1 and TRBJ1-2; 8 bases align to TRBD1. The junction had 8 bases not matched to a gene; V was cut back by 0 bases and J by 4 bases. Germline V lookup: CDR1 SGHRS, CDR2 YFSETQ. The CDR3 runs 16 residues.

The rearrangement links TRBV27 to TRBJ1-4, with D unclear. V lost 6 bases to trimming and J lost 5 bases, with 16 bases between them. The CDR3 covers 15 residues. Germline V gives CDR1 MNHEY, CDR2 SMNVEV (reference sequence). The DNA for the CDR3 is TGTGCCAGCAGAGAGATACAAGACACCAATGAAAAACTGTTTTTT. Residues: CASREIQDTNEKLFF. The full variable domain, with the rest looked up from reference TRBV27 and TRBJ1-4, is EAQVTQNPRYLITVTGKKLTVTCSQNMNHEYMSWYRQDPGLGLRQIYYSMNVEVTDKGDVPEGYKVSRKEKRNFPLILESPSPNQTSLYFCASREIQDTNEKLFFGSGTQLSVL.

V and J are TRBV28 and TRBJ2-1; D remains unclear. CDR3 length: 11 residues. The V and J ends lost 5 bases and 4 bases respectively, with 3 bases between them. Germline CDR1 MDHEN, CDR2 SYDVKM. The CDR3 coding sequence is TGTGCCAGCAGTCCATACAATGAGCAGTTCTTC. Protein product: CASSPYNEQFF.

For the CDR3, the DNA is TGCGCCAGCAGCCCCCGGGGGGCCTCGGGAGGCAGGGACTATGGCTACACCTTC. As protein: CASSPRGASGGRDYGYTF. This rearrangement joins TRBV4-3 to TRBJ1-2, with D possibly being TRBD1 (6 bases). The CDR3 contains 18 residues. V was pared by 4 bases and J by 3 bases, with 24 bases between. Germline V gives CDR1 LGHNA, CDR2 YSLEER.

The chain links TRBV27 to TRBJ2-7; D call uncertain. This CDR3 has 14 amino acids. Trimming cost V 3 bases and J 2 bases, with 11 bases left between them. CDR1 is MNHEY and CDR2 is SMNVEV in the germline V gene (reference sequence). CDR3: CASSFSGPPYEQYF. The DNA of the CDR3 is TGTGCCAGCAGTTTCTCCGGTCCCCCCTACGAGCAGTACTTC.

Remarks on this clone: Other DNA variants within this sample encode the same CDR3. This sequence joins TRBV19 and TRBJ2-1; a possible D gene is TRBD1 (6 bases). The germline V and J ends were trimmed by 3 bases and 3 bases, with 6 bases remaining between them. The CDR3 spans 13 residues. CDR1 and CDR2 (germline): LNHDA, SQIVND (reference sequence). Written as DNA, the CDR3 is TGTGCCAGTAGTATGGACAGCTACAATGAGCAGTTCTTC. Its protein product is CASSMDSYNEQFF.

The chain carries TRBV2 and TRBJ1-2; D is ambiguous. Germline loops: CDR1 SNHLY, CDR2 FYNNEI. The CDR3 sequence is 12 residues long. The germline V and J ends were trimmed by 8 bases and 1 base, with 8 bases remaining between them. CDR3 nucleotides: TGTGCCAGCGGGAGGCTTAACTATGGCTACACCTTC. Translation gives CASGRLNYGYTF.

J is TRBJ2-7 and V is TRBV28, with a possible D match to TRBD2 (6 bases). Germline CDR1 MDHEN, CDR2 SYDVKM. V was clipped by 3 bases and J by 0 bases, with 12 bases between them. The CDR3 is 15 residues long. The CDR3 sequence: CASSFRGTSSYEQYF. In nucleotides, the CDR3 is TGTGCCAGCAGTTTCCGGGGGACCTCCTCCTACGAGCAGTACTTC.

The V gene is TRBV14, the J gene TRBJ2-5, with D tentatively TRBD1 (6 bases). The CDR3 runs 15 residues. The V end lost 1 base, the J end lost 4 bases, and 13 bases lay between the germline ends. Germline V gene lookup returns CDR1 SGHDN and CDR2 FVKESK. The CDR3 DNA reads TGTGCCAGCAGCCAAGGGACAGTTAATGCAGAGACCCAGTACTTC. Protein: CASSQGTVNAETQYF.

CDR3 sequence (DNA): TGCAGCGTTGAAAAAGGACAGGTCCCCCGCTACACCTTC. This encodes CSVEKGQVPRYTF. This chain connects TRBV29-1 to TRBJ1-2, with TRBD1 matching 7 bases. With 2 bases clipped from V and 9 bases from J, the junction kept 9 bases outside the gene matches. From germline, CDR1 is SQVTM and CDR2 ANQGSEA. This CDR3 spans 13 amino acids.

J is TRBJ2-3 and V is TRBV5-4; D is ambiguous. Germline V gene sequence: CDR1 SGHNT, CDR2 YYREEE (reference sequence). The V end was cut by 2 bases, the J end by 6 bases, with 13 bases between. The CDR3 covers 14 residues. The CDR3 sequence: CASSFERVHDTQYF. The CDR3 DNA reads as TGTGCCAGCAGCTTTGAGCGAGTCCATGATACGCAGTATTTT.

The gene calls are TRBV2 and TRBJ2-1; D is undetermined. CDR1 is SNHLY, CDR2 FYNNEI, per germline. V was pared by 3 bases and J by 12 bases, with 9 bases between. This CDR3 contains 11 residues. This chain's CDR3 is CASSDRFGQFF. In DNA, the CDR3 is TGTGCCAGCAGTGACAGGTTTGGGCAGTTCTTC.

This chain connects TRBV2 to TRBJ2-1, with D possibly being TRBD1 (6 bases). With 10 bases removed from V and 1 base from J, the gap between germline ends came to 17 bases. The CDR3 has 15 residues. In germline, CDR1 is SNHLY, CDR2 FYNNEI. This CDR3 is CATPGGRGSYNEQFF. Written as DNA, the CDR3 is TGTGCCACCCCAGGTGGAAGGGGGTCCTACAATGAGCAGTTCTTC. Supplemented by reference TRBV2 and TRBJ2-1, the full variable domain reads EPEVTQTPSHQVTQMGQEVILRCVPISNHLYFYWYRQILGQKVEFLVSFYNNEISEKSEIFDDQFSVERPDGSNFTLKIRSTKLEDSAMYFCATPGGRGSYNEQFFGPGTRLTVL.

The chain has TRBV6-1 and TRBJ2-7; D not resolved. CDR3 length: 13 residues. Germline V CDR1 and CDR2: MNHNS, SASEGT. V gave up 3 bases and J gave up 1 base, with 7 bases separating them. The CDR3 here is CASSESGSYEQYF. CDR3 DNA sequence: TGTGCCAGCAGTGAGTCAGGATCCTACGAGCAGTACTTC.

This rearrangement joins TRBV19 to TRBJ2-7; 7 positions match TRBD1. The germline gives CDR1 LNHDA, CDR2 SQIVND (reference sequence). This CDR3 has 12 residues. Trimming at V came to 5 bases and at J to 4 bases, leaving 2 bases not matched to a gene. The CDR3 DNA follows: TGTGCCAGTAGTCCGGGACAGTACGAGCAGTACTTC. Residues: CASSPGQYEQYF.